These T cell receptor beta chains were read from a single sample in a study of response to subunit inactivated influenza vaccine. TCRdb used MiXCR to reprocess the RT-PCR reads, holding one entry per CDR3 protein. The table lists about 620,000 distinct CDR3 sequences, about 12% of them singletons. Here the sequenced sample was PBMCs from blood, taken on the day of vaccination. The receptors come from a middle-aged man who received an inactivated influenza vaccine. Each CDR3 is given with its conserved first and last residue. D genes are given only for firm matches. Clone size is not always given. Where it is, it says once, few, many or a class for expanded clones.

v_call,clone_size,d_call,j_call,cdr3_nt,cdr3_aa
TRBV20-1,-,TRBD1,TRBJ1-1,TGCAGTGCTAGGACCGGGACAGGGGGCACTGAAGCTTTCTTT,CSARTGTGGTEAFF
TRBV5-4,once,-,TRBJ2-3,TGTGCCACCACGGGATTGGGCCTGAATACGCAGTATTTT,CATTGLGLNTQYF
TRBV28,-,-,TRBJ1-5,TGTGCCAGCAGTTTATCCCTCGGATTTCAGCCCCAGCATTTT,CASSLSLGFQPQHF
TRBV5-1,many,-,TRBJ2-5,TGCGCCAGCAGCTTGGTGCAGAGGGAGACCCAGTACTTC,CASSLVQRETQYF
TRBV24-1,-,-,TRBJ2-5,TGTGCCACCGGAGACGGTACAGCAGTGACCCAGTACTTC,CATGDGTAVTQYF
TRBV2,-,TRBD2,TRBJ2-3,TGTGCCAGCACCCAAAGGGGGACTAGGAGCTCAGATACGCAGTATTTT,CASTQRGTRSSDTQYF
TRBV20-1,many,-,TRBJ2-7,TGCAGTGCTGGGAGGGACAGGTTGGGTGAGCAGTACTTC,CSAGRDRLGEQYF
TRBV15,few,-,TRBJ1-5,TGTGCCACCAGCAGAGAATGGAACAGCAATCAGCCCCAGCATTTT,CATSREWNSNQPQHF
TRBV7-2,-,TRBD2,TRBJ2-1,TGTGCCAGCAGCCCGATTCTAGCGGGGGGTAACAATGAGCAGTTCTTC,CASSPILAGGNNEQFF
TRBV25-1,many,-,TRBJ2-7,TGTGCCAGCAGTGAATATGGAACCTACGAGCAGTACTTC,CASSEYGTYEQYF
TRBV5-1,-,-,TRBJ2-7,TGCGCCAGCAGCTTGCGGGCGGCCCACTACGAGCAGTACTTC,CASSLRAAHYEQYF
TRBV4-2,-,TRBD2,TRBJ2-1,TGTGCCAGCAGCCAAGTAGTAGCGGGGGGGCCCGGTGAGCAGTTCTTC,CASSQVVAGGPGEQFF
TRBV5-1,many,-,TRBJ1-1,TGCGCCAGCCATCCGGACGGTTCGAACACTGAAGCTTTCTTT,CASHPDGSNTEAFF
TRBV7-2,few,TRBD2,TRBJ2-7,TGTGCCAGCAGCAAGGGACTAGCGGGCTTCTCCTACGAGCAGTACTTC,CASSKGLAGFSYEQYF
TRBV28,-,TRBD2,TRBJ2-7,TGTGCCAGCACCAGCCCCGGACTAGCGGGCTCCTACGAGCAGTACTTC,CASTSPGLAGSYEQYF
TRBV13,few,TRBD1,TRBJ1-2,TGTGCCAGCAGACTAAGGGACAGCTCCTTCGTTAACTATGGCTACACCTTC,CASRLRDSSFVNYGYTF